Sequencing of this TCR beta chain was carried out in a study of regulatory T cells in long-lasting Graves disease. The study's findings and limits: Study of thyroid tissue was not done, with only peripheral blood studied.

CDR3-region Arm-PCR and iRepertoire HTBI primers produced the TCR beta libraries. A single record per CDR3 protein comes from TCRdb applying MiXCR to the multiplex PCR reads. The data hold approximately 300,000 distinct CDR3 sequences, with approximately 20% observed a single time. This clonotype was recorded at least ten times. Its antigen remains unidentified. Time point of the sample: newly diagnosed GD, antithyroid drugs for less than 3 months. With RNA extracted from PBMCs as input, the TCR library was made. V lost 7 bases and J lost 3; bases outside the gene matches: 5. From germline, CDR1 is KGHDR and CDR2 SFDVKD. The length of the CDR3 is 14 residues.

This rearrangement joins TRBV24-1 to TRBJ1-1; 9 nucleotides match TRBD1. The receptor was isolated from a female donor with Graves disease. This specimen consisted of peripheral blood mononuclear cells (PBMCs), obtained at new diagnosis, from a patient treated with antithyroid drugs. CDR3 loop: CATRTGGEHTEAFF. The DNA for the CDR3 is TGTGCCACCAGAACAGGGGGCGAGCACACTGAAGCTTTCTTT.